This T cell receptor beta chain was recorded in a study of T cells after yellow fever vaccination (dated by TCRdb to the late 2010s). Looking at the study overall: The SMART-Seq v4 Ultra Low Input RNA kit was used to prepare libraries from fractions with low cell numbers. Bulk TCR alpha and beta repertoires were sequenced longitudinally to track T-cell clones before and after primary and booster YFV17D yellow fever vaccination. Blood was collected at multiple timepoints before and after primary and secondary immunization, and bulk PBMC replicates and cell subsets were isolated. Two healthy male donors, one aged 18 to 29 and one aged 30 to 40 years, made up the cohort.

Explained via the paper, the treatment or condition label denotes: live attenuated yellow fever vaccine strain. At each blood-draw timepoint, two biological replicates of bulk PBMCs were collected. A standard Ficoll-Paque protocol was used to isolate PBMCs from peripheral blood. TriZol was used to extract RNA from bulk PBMCs, CD4 and CD8 fractions, and dextramer-positive and dextramer-negative fractions. Including the terminal cysteine and phenylalanine, the CDR3 comprises 17 residues. The kept DNA is CDR3 alone, 51 bases in frame from the first base. Via the germline V gene, CDR1 is SGHVS and CDR2 FQNEAQ. Here V drops 6 bases and J drops 0 bases, and the junction holds 8 bases not matched to any gene. The table lists this clonotype with a few counts. The antigen it recognizes is unknown. No quality values exist for individual bases; no much larger clone is one base distant. General conclusions and limits of the study: Because the study included only a couple of donors, the extent to which the findings can be generalized is limited. Because abundant contaminating clonotypes from the bulk population could be contained in FACS-sorted repertoires, computational filtering was required. A small share of clonotypes occurred in both CD4 and CD8 compartments, likely arising from convergent recombination. Most clones expanded after primary vaccination (almost 98% of CD4 and 70% to 90% of CD8) were re-detected after the booster, suggesting that broad memory maintenance occurred. The secondary T-cell response was found to be weaker but faster than the primary response, with a peak reached on day 5 rather than on day 15.

Synthesis of TCR cDNA relied on 5'RACE template switching, a step that introduced a universal primer site along with unique molecular identifiers. Priming of cDNA synthesis was performed from both the TCR alpha and TCR beta constant segments. Library amplification involved two PCR steps, and the second step added sample barcodes and sequencing adapters. Sequencing of the libraries was done on either Illumina HiSeq 2500 (2x100 bp) or NovaSeq (2x150 bp). The source study handled its data this way. MIGEC was used to demultiplex reads and collapse the reads into UMI consensus sequences, and MiXCR was used for V(D)J alignment. Clonotypes responding to the vaccine were identified with edgeR on replicate PBMC samples, with the criteria of FDR below 0.01 and a log2 fold change above 5 up to day 15. Bulk clonotypes were assigned CD4 or CD8 identity according to which sequenced CD4 or CD8 repertoire held them at higher abundance. TCRdb reanalyzed the raw reads on its own, using fastp at Q25 for trimming and MiXCR for clone calling, and kept in-frame beta chains. Every entry covers one CDR3 protein and lists the most common genes and DNA from its rows. TCRdb assigned the V and J calls; the authors' analysis was not used. Across this sample there are 500,000 to 550,000 distinct CDR3 sequences, with 21% seen only once. The ten most abundant clones make up around 16% of the sample.

Here the chain combines TRBV7-8 and TRBJ2-3, with 11 bases aligning to TRBD2. The sample in question was PBMCs, obtained roughly 23 days after the first yellow fever vaccination. This TCR came from a man between 18 and 29 years old who received the YFV17D yellow fever vaccine. CDR3 loop: CASSRLAGTLSTDTQYF. The nucleotide sequence reads as follows: TGTGCCAGCAGTCGACTAGCGGGGACCCTTAGCACAGATACGCAGTATTTT.